The entry below describes one T cell receptor (beta chain). The data originate from a study of shared clonotypes between healthy human individuals. TCRdb's copy holds only in-frame clones and misses some; the assay was immunoSEQ multiplex PCR. The sample holds 950,000 to 1,100,000 clones, around three quarters seen once. The V and J ends lost 3 bases and 4 bases respectively, with 13 bases between them. This CDR3 is built from 15 residues. Germline loops: CDR1 ENHRY, CDR2 SYGVKD. Material for sequencing was memory CD4+ T cells from PBMCs. Described subset: CD45RA-negative fraction. The source of this sequence is a man younger than 35 in good health. Some clones in this sample may be carry-over from other donors' samples. This chain joins TRBV10-3 and TRBJ2-1, with a weak D call TRBD1 (5 bases). The CDR3, as DNA: TGTGCCATCAGTGATGGGGCTAGTCAATACAATGAGCAGTTCTTC. Translating gives CAISDGASQYNEQFF.